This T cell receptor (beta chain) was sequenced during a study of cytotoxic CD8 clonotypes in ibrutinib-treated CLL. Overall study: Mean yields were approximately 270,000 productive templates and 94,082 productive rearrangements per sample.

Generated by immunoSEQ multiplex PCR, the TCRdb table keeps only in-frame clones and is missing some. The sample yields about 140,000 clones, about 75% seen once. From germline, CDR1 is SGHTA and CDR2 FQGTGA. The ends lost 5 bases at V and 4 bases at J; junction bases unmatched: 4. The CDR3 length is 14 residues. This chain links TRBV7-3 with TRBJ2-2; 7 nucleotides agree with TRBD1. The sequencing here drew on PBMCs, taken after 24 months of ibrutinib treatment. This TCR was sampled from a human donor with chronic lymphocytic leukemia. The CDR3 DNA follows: TGTGCCAGCAGCCAGGACAGGTCCACCGGGGAGCTGTTTTTT. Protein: CASSQDRSTGELFF. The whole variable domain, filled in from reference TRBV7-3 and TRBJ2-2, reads GAGVSQTPSNKVTEKGKYVELRCDPISGHTALYWYRQSLGQGPEFLIYFQGTGAADDSGLPNDRFFAVRPEGSVSTLKIQRTERGDSAVYLCASSQDRSTGELFFGEGSRLTVL.